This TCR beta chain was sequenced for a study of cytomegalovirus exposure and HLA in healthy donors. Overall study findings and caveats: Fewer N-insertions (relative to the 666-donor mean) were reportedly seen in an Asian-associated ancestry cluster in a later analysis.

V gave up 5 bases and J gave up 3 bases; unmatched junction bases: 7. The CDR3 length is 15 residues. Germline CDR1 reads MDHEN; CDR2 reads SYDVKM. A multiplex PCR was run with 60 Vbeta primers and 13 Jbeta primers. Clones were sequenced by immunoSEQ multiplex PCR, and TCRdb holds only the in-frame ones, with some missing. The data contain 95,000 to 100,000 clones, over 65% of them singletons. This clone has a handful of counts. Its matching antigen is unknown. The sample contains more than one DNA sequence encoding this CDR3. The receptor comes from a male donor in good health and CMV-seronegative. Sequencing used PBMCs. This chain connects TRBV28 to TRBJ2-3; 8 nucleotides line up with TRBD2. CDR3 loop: CASSERESGTDTQYF. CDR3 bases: TGTGCCAGCAGTGAGCGGGAGTCGGGTACAGATACGCAGTATTTT. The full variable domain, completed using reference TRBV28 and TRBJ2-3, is DVKVTQSSRYLVKRTGEKVFLECVQDMDHENMFWYRQDPGLGLRLIYFSYDVKMKEKGDIPEGYSVSREKKERFSLILESASTNQTSMYLCASSERESGTDTQYFGPGTRLTVL.